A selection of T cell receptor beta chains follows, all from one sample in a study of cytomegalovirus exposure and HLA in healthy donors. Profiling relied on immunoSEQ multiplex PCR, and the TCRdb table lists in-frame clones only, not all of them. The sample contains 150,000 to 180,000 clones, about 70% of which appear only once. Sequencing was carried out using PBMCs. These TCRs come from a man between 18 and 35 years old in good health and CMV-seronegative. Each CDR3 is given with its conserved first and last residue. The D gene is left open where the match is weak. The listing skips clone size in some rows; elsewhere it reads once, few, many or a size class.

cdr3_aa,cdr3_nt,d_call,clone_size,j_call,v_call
CASSLFGLRGPQETQYF,TGTGCCAGCAGTTTATTTGGTCTGCGGGGACCTCAAGAGACCCAGTACTTC,.,.,TRBJ2-5,TRBV27
CASESQGVDTQYF,TGTGCCAGCGAAAGTCAGGGGGTAGATACGCAGTATTTT,TRBD1,.,TRBJ2-3,TRBV2
CASSVLAGGLEGEQFF,TGTGCCAGCAGCGTACTAGCGGGGGGGCTAGAGGGTGAGCAGTTCTTC,TRBD2,.,TRBJ2-1,TRBV9
CASSSLQGNTEAFF,TGCGCCAGCAGCTCCTTACAGGGGAACACTGAAGCTTTCTTT,.,.,TRBJ1-1,TRBV5-1
CASSPRLADTQYF,TGTGCCAGCAGCCCAAGACTAGCAGATACGCAGTATTTT,.,.,TRBJ2-3,TRBV9
CASSHLDYNEQFF,TGTGCCAGCAGCCACCTAGACTACAATGAGCAGTTCTTC,.,few,TRBJ2-1,TRBV6-5
CASSLGEEGAGQPQHF,TGTGCCAGCAGCTTGGGGGAAGAAGGGGCTGGTCAGCCCCAGCATTTT,.,.,TRBJ1-5,TRBV5-6
CASSDTTGIDGGNQPQHF,TGTGCCAGCAGCGATACGACAGGGATTGACGGGGGCAATCAGCCCCAGCATTTT,TRBD1,.,TRBJ1-5,TRBV7-8
CASSQELAGGAAIAKNIQYF,TGCGCCAGCAGCCAAGAGCTAGCGGGGGGCGCGGCAATAGCCAAAAACATTCAGTACTTC,TRBD2,.,TRBJ2-4,TRBV4-1
CASSQDQVAQYF,TGTGCCAGCAGCCAAGATCAGGTGGCCCAGTACTTC,.,.,TRBJ2-5,TRBV4-2
CASSDMFPGHGYTF,TGTGCCAGCAGTGATATGTTCCCAGGGCATGGCTACACCTTC,.,once,TRBJ1-2,TRBV6-1
CASSILRTVDYGYTF,TGTGCCAGCAGTATTCTTCGGACAGTGGACTATGGCTACACCTTC,.,.,TRBJ1-2,TRBV6-1
CAISESTGGTEAFF,TGTGCCATCAGTGAGTCAACAGGGGGCACTGAAGCTTTCTTT,TRBD1,.,TRBJ1-1,TRBV10-3
CASSRGHTDTQYF,TGTGCCAGCAGCCGGGGTCACACAGATACGCAGTATTTT,.,.,TRBJ2-3,TRBV7-3
CASRQLRTGYTGELFF,TGTGCCAGCAGACAACTCCGGACAGGGTACACCGGGGAGCTGTTTTTT,TRBD1,.,TRBJ2-2,TRBV7-2
CASSGTEGAWGYTF,TGTGCCAGCAGTGGTACGGAGGGGGCGTGGGGCTACACCTTC,TRBD1,.,TRBJ1-2,TRBV6-1
CASSVAGVGNSPLHF,TGTGCCAGCAGCGTAGCAGGGGTGGGTAATTCACCCCTCCACTTT,.,.,TRBJ1-6,TRBV9
CASSLDREGWDYNSPLHF,TGTGCCAGCAGCTTGGACAGGGAGGGATGGGATTATAATTCACCCCTCCACTTT,.,.,TRBJ1-6,TRBV5-6
CASSLLPQQGGMETQYF,TGCGCCAGCAGCTTGTTACCCCAACAGGGGGGTATGGAGACCCAGTACTTC,TRBD1,.,TRBJ2-5,TRBV5-1
CASSPFPGQGQETQYF,TGTGCCAGCAGTCCATTTCCAGGACAGGGGCAAGAGACCCAGTACTTC,TRBD1,.,TRBJ2-5,TRBV6-6
CASTGGGRQNIQYF,TGTGCCAGTACCGGGGGGGGTAGACAAAACATTCAGTACTTC,TRBD2,.,TRBJ2-4,TRBV19
CASSIRTAEAFF,TGTGCCAGTAGTATACGCACAGCTGAAGCTTTCTTT,.,.,TRBJ1-1,TRBV19
CASSLVSRENYGYTF,TGTGCCAGCAGCTTGGTTTCCAGGGAAAACTATGGCTACACCTTC,.,.,TRBJ1-2,TRBV5-8
CASSPDRDYGYTF,TGTGCCAGCAGCCCTGACAGGGACTATGGCTACACCTTC,TRBD1,few,TRBJ1-2,TRBV2
CASSLLAGTQETQYF,TGTGCCAGCAGCTTACTAGCGGGGACCCAAGAGACCCAGTACTTC,TRBD2,.,TRBJ2-5,TRBV7-9
CASSQDPAGSGGAADTQYF,TGTGCCAGCAGCCAAGACCCCGCAGGTAGCGGGGGGGCGGCAGATACGCAGTATTTT,TRBD2,.,TRBJ2-3,TRBV4-2
CASSQDGWTGKETQYF,TGCGCCAGCAGCCAAGACGGATGGACAGGGAAAGAGACCCAGTACTTC,TRBD1,.,TRBJ2-5,TRBV4-1
CASSKQGGQETQYF,TGTGCCAGCAGTAAGCAGGGGGGACAAGAGACCCAGTACTTC,.,.,TRBJ2-5,TRBV2
CAWSITGNTEAFF,TGTGCCTGGAGTATAACAGGGAACACTGAAGCTTTCTTT,.,.,TRBJ1-1,TRBV30
CASSRRGTIYGYTF,TGTGCCAGCAGCCGACGGGGGACCATCTATGGCTACACCTTC,.,.,TRBJ1-2,TRBV5-6